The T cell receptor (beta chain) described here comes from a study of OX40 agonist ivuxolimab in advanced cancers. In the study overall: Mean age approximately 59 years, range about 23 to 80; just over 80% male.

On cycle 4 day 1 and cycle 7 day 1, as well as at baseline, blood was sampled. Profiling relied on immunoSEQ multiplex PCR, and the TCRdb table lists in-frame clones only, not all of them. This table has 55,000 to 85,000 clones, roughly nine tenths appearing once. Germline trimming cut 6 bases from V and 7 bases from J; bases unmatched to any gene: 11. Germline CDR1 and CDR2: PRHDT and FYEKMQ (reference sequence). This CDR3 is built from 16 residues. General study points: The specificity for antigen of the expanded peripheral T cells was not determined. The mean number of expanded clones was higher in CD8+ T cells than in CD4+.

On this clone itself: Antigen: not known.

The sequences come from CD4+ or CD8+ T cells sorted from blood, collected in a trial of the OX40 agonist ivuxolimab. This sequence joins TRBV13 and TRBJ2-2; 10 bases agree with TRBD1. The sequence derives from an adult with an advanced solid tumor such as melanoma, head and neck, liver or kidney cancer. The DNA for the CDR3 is TGTGCCAGCAGGGGGAGTGACAGGGGGCAAATCGGGGAGCTGTTTTTT. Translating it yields CASRGSDRGQIGELFF.